Following are 14 T cell receptor beta chains from one sample sequenced in a study of shared clonotypes between healthy human individuals. Generated by immunoSEQ multiplex PCR, the TCRdb table keeps only in-frame clones and is missing some. This table has hundreds of thousands of clones, approximately 71% appearing once. Sequences were obtained from PBMCs. The receptors stem from a woman aged 40 to 50 in good health. Some clones in this sample may be carry-over from other donors' samples.

Regarding this clone: Being one base from a much bigger clone, this may be a read error. The chain has TRBV7-8 and TRBJ1-5, with TRBD1 matching over 7 bases. Germline trimming cut 1 base from V and 6 bases from J; bases unmatched to any gene: 6. The length of the CDR3 is 15 residues. Germline V gives CDR1 SGHVS, CDR2 FQNEAQ. The DNA of the CDR3 is TGTGCCAGCAGCTTAGACGGACAGGCCAGTCAGCCCCAGCATTTT. Protein sequence: CASSLDGQASQPQHF.

A single count supports this clone. As DNA, the CDR3 is TGTGCCATCAGTGAGTCTCGGGTACGGCGAAATCAGCCCCAGCATTTT. It is translated as CAISESRVRRNQPQHF. The chain has TRBV10-3 and TRBJ1-5; no definite D call. This CDR3 has 16 residues. The V gene lost 0 bases and the J gene lost 4 bases, with 13 bases spanning the gap. Germline loops: CDR1 ENHRY, CDR2 SYGVKD.

For this clone: The germline gene is not matched at one end of the junction; a read error may be the cause. This chain uses TRBV5-1 with TRBJ2-7, with D tentatively TRBD2 (6 bases). CDR3 length equals 14 residues. Germline V gene data show CDR1 as SGHRS and CDR2 as YFSETQ. The CDR3 protein is CAGSLGFGAGEQYF. The CDR3 region has the DNA TGCGCCGGCAGCTTGGGGTTCGGGGCGGGGGAGCAGTACTTC.

V and J are TRBV27 and TRBJ2-5; the match to TRBD1 covers 10 bases. Germline loops: CDR1 MNHEY, CDR2 SMNVEV (reference sequence). The CDR3 spans 13 residues. The V segment lost 4 bases and the J segment 9 bases; nucleotides outside the gene matches: 5. The CDR3 DNA is TGTGCCAGCAGTTCGGACAGGGGGGGGCCCCAGTACTTC. This sequence encodes CASSSDRGGPQYF.

The chain has TRBV11-2 and TRBJ2-3; D gene uncertain. In germline, CDR1 is SGHAT, CDR2 FQNNGV. The V end was cut by 6 bases, the J end by 0 bases, with 13 bases between. CDR3 length equals 15 residues. In DNA form, the CDR3 reads TGTGCCAGCAGTCCGACTTTCCCTAGCACAGATACGCAGTATTTT. This sequence encodes CASSPTFPSTDTQYF.

The genes are TRBV28 and TRBJ2-2; D is perhaps TRBD2 (6 bases). Germline CDR1 is MDHEN and CDR2 is SYDVKM. The CDR3 loop spans 17 amino acids. Trimming removed 4 bases at V and 5 bases at J, with 20 bases between. The CDR3 sequence: CASSSRWRAGFTGELFF. In nucleotides, the CDR3 is TGTGCCAGCAGTTCCCGCTGGAGGGCCGGATTTACCGGGGAGCTGTTTTTT.

The chain is built from TRBV6-6 and TRBJ2-5, with D uncertain. V lost 2 bases to trimming and J lost 4 bases, with 2 bases between them. CDR1 and CDR2 (germline): MNHNY, SVGAGI (reference sequence). The CDR3 sequence is 11 residues long. The CDR3 coding sequence is TGTGCCAGCAGTTACGTAGAGACCCAGTACTTC. As protein: CASSYVETQYF.

This chain uses TRBV29-1 with TRBJ2-3, with D perhaps matching TRBD2 (5 bases). Trimming shortened V by 7 bases and J by 0 bases, and 11 bases separated the two germline ends. The germline CDR1 and CDR2 sequences are SQVTM and ANQGSEA. The CDR3 has 13 residues. DNA of the CDR3: TGCAGCGCCTTGGGCGGGAGCACAGATACGCAGTATTTT. This translates into CSALGGSTDTQYF.

The chain carries TRBV2 and TRBJ2-5; unclear D gene. TRBJ2-7 explains the end of the DNA better; the J call may be wrong. CDR1 is SNHLY, CDR2 FYNNEI, per germline. This CDR3 comprises 13 residues. The CDR3 spells CASSTAFTYEQYF. CDR3 coding DNA: TGTGCCAGCAGTACGGCTTTTACCTACGAGCAGTACTTC.

A single count supports this clone. The chain links TRBV29-1 to TRBJ2-7, with TRBD1 identical over 9 bases. Germline CDR1 is SQVTM and CDR2 is ANQGSEA. The length of the CDR3 is 12 residues. V dropped 5 bases and J dropped 6; count of bases not matched to a gene: 5. This CDR3 is CSVRQGVIEQYF. CDR3 DNA sequence: TGCAGCGTTAGACAGGGGGTAATCGAGCAGTACTTC.

A single count supports this clone. V and J are TRBV4-2 and TRBJ1-1, with 8 bases matching TRBD1. Germline values: CDR1 LGHNA, CDR2 YNFKEQ. V shed 0 bases, J shed 4 bases, and the junction held 4 bases outside the gene matches. This CDR3 has 15 residues. The CDR3 is CASSQDETGGTEAFF. The DNA for the CDR3 is TGTGCCAGCAGCCAAGATGAAACAGGGGGCACTGAAGCTTTCTTT.

This clone appeared a single time. This rearrangement joins TRBV28 to TRBJ2-2; D perhaps matches TRBD2 (6 bases). Per germline, CDR1 MDHEN and CDR2 SYDVKM. CDR3 size: 17 residues. V gave up 1 base and J gave up 5 bases, with 17 bases separating them. The CDR3 DNA sequence: TGTGCCAGCAGTTTATCATTTGGGCGGGACCTAACCGGGGAGCTGTTTTTT. Amino acids: CASSLSFGRDLTGELFF. The whole variable domain, filled in from reference TRBV28 and TRBJ2-2, reads DVKVTQSSRYLVKRTGEKVFLECVQDMDHENMFWYRQDPGLGLRLIYFSYDVKMKEKGDIPEGYSVSREKKERFSLILESASTNQTSMYLCASSLSFGRDLTGELFFGEGSRLTVL.

Comments on this clone: It is likely a read error: a sequence one base away is far more abundant. The J gene is TRBJ2-2, the V gene TRBV15, with D tentatively TRBD1 or TRBD2 (6 bases each). The CDR3 length is 17 residues. CDR1 and CDR2 from the germline V gene are LNHNV and YYDKDF (reference sequence). CDR3 sequence reads: CATSRDSALGGSGEPFF. As DNA, the CDR3 is TGTGCCACCAGCAGAGATAGTGCTTTAGGGGGGTCCGGGGAGCCGTTTTTT.

Details on this clone: One base separates it from a far larger clone, so it is likely a read error. The chain has TRBV2 and TRBJ2-3; D ambiguous. Per the germline V gene, CDR1 is SNHLY and CDR2 is FYNNEI. CDR3 length: 12 residues. Trimming stripped 2 bases from V and 10 bases from J, with 10 bases between. CDR3 amino acids: CASSESGDAQYF. CDR3 nucleotides: TGTGCCAGCAGTGAATCGGGTGATGCGCAGTATTTT.